The 23 T cell receptor beta chains in this list originate from one sample, sequenced in a study of blood T cell repertoires in COVID-19. Assay used: immunoSEQ multiplex PCR; TCRdb lists only in-frame clones, some missing. The data contain about 280,000 clones, around nine tenths of them singletons. The sample consisted of peripheral blood. The receptors were gathered from a woman aged 25-40 years with COVID-19, enrolled during active disease.

The chain employs TRBV10-2 and TRBJ2-5, with 10 bases fitting TRBD2. The CDR3 has 16 residues. The V and J ends lost 6 bases and 5 bases, in that order; junction bases with no gene match: 12. Per germline, CDR1 WSHSY and CDR2 SAAADI. The CDR3 coding sequence is TGCGCCAGCAGCGCAGTTGCTAGCGGGGGAGGGGAGACCCAGTACTTC. It codes for CASSAVASGGGETQYF.

The V call is TRBV18, the J call TRBJ2-2; D possibly corresponds to TRBD1 (5 bases). Trimming shortened V by 6 bases and J by 5 bases, and 19 bases separated the two germline ends. Germline CDR1 reads KGHSH; CDR2 reads LQKENI. The CDR3 extends over 16 amino acids. The CDR3 is CASSVVRQLRTGELFF. In DNA form, the CDR3 reads TGTGCCAGCTCGGTGGTGCGACAGTTAAGAACCGGGGAGCTGTTTTTT.

This clone was recorded many times. This chain connects TRBV7-9 to TRBJ1-1; D is unresolved. CDR3 length: 10 amino acids. The germline V and J ends were trimmed by 11 bases and 1 base, with 5 bases remaining between them. CDR1 and CDR2 (germline): SEHNR, FQNEAQ (reference sequence). The CDR3 is CAAGNTEAFF. The CDR3 DNA reads TGTGCCGCGGGGAACACTGAAGCTTTCTTT.

The chain employs TRBV7-8 and TRBJ1-2, with 11 bases lining up with TRBD1. The CDR3 has 17 amino acids. CDR1 is SGHVS, CDR2 FQNEAQ, per germline. V was clipped by 2 bases and J by 3 bases; unmatched bases: 8. The CDR3 bases are TGTGCCAGCAGCTTAAGGGGAGGGACAGGGGGAGACTATGGCTACACCTTC. It specifies CASSLRGGTGGDYGYTF.

This chain links TRBV6-5 with TRBJ2-1, with 7 bases fitting TRBD2. V dropped 6 bases and J dropped 5; count of bases not matched to a gene: 10. Looked up from germline, CDR1 is MNHEY and CDR2 is SVGAGI. The CDR3 covers 15 residues. The CDR3, as DNA: TGTGCCAGCAGGGGGGGGATCGATACTCACAATGAGCAGTTCTTC. Its protein is CASRGGIDTHNEQFF.

The chain employs TRBV28 and TRBJ1-2; 8 bases are shared with TRBD1. V was pared by 6 bases and J by 3 bases, with 18 bases of the junction left unmatched. The length of the CDR3 is 18 residues. Germline V lookup: CDR1 MDHEN, CDR2 SYDVKM. In DNA form, the CDR3 reads TGTGCCAGCAGCCCTTTTAGTGGGGTACCGGGACAGGACTATGGCTACACCTTC. Protein sequence: CASSPFSGVPGQDYGYTF.

The chain uses TRBV6-1 and TRBJ2-7; D might be TRBD2 (5 bases). In germline, CDR1 is MNHNS, CDR2 SASEGT. The germline V and J ends were trimmed by 1 base and 3 bases, with 13 bases remaining between them. This CDR3 region has 15 residues. The CDR3 DNA is TGTGCCAGCAGTGAAGGAGCTAGCCCCATCTACGAGCAGTACTTC. Translated: CASSEGASPIYEQYF.

V usage is TRBV4-2 and J usage is TRBJ1-1; 12 nucleotides agree with TRBD1. The germline V gene encodes CDR1 LGHNA and CDR2 YNFKEQ. After removal of 8 bases from V and 5 bases from J, the junction contained 12 bases not matched to a gene. The CDR3 runs to 16 residues. In nucleotides, the CDR3 is TGTGCCAGCCTCAGGGACAGGGGGCTCCGTTGGACTGAAGCTTTCTTT. This sequence encodes CASLRDRGLRWTEAFF.

The rearrangement joins TRBV6-5 to TRBJ1-2, with a tentative D call TRBD1 (6 bases). Trimming shortened V by 10 bases and J by 4 bases, and 16 bases separated the two germline ends. The CDR3 consists of 13 residues. Germline CDR1 reads MNHEY; CDR2 reads SVGAGI. The CDR3: CATKPTGRYGYTF. The CDR3 nucleotides are TGTGCCACAAAACCGACAGGCCGCTATGGCTACACCTTC.

The V and J genes are TRBV7-9 and TRBJ1-1; 11 bases map to TRBD1. The ends lost 0 bases at V and 3 bases at J; junction bases unmatched: 9. The CDR3 runs to 18 residues. CDR1 and CDR2 (germline): SEHNR, FQNEAQ (reference sequence). CDR3 residues: CASSLAPGQGVIYTEAFF. Here the CDR3 DNA reads TGTGCCAGCAGCTTAGCCCCGGGACAGGGGGTAATTTACACTGAAGCTTTCTTT.

The chain recombines TRBV4-1 with TRBJ1-1; the D gene is possibly TRBD1 (5 bases). The CDR3 length is 13 residues. Germline assignment: CDR1 MGHRA and CDR2 YSYEKL. The germline V and J ends were trimmed by 8 bases and 5 bases, with 15 bases remaining between them. CDR3 DNA: TGCGCCAGCCGATTTCAGGGAGGGACTGAAGCTTTCTTT. Translating gives CASRFQGGTEAFF.

The V call is TRBV14, the J call TRBJ2-3, with 8 bases aligning to TRBD1. Germline loops: CDR1 SGHDN, CDR2 FVKESK. Trimming cost V 6 bases and J 2 bases; bases outside gene matches: 16. The CDR3 consists of 18 residues. The chain's CDR3 is CASRGQEMLGRATDTQYF. The CDR3, as DNA: TGTGCCAGCAGGGGACAGGAGATGTTGGGACGAGCCACAGATACGCAGTATTTT.

V is TRBV5-1 and J is TRBJ2-7; 9 positions match TRBD1. The length of the CDR3 is 13 residues. Losses at the gene ends were 4 bases for V and 3 bases for J; bases not matched to a gene: 2. Germline V gives CDR1 SGHRS, CDR2 YFSETQ. CDR3 loop: CASSRGQGYEQYF. Written as DNA, the CDR3 is TGCGCCAGCAGCCGGGGACAGGGCTACGAGCAGTACTTC. The full variable domain, its missing parts supplied by reference TRBV5-1 and TRBJ2-7, is KAGVTQTPRYLIKTRGQQVTLSCSPISGHRSVSWYQQTPGQGLQFLFEYFSETQRNKGNFPGRFSGRQFSNSRSEMNVSTLELGDSALYLCASSRGQGYEQYFGPGTRLTVT.

The chain has TRBV5-5 and TRBJ1-6; D is unresolved. Per the germline V gene, CDR1 is SGHKS and CDR2 is YYEKEE (reference sequence). The CDR3 is made up of 18 amino acids. The V and J ends lost 4 bases and 0 bases respectively, with 17 bases between them. The CDR3 DNA sequence: TGTGCCAGCAGCCCGGCGGGGTGGGAAAGCTCCTATAATTCACCCCTCCACTTT. Its protein product is CASSPAGWESSYNSPLHF. Filled out from reference TRBV5-5 and TRBJ1-6, the complete variable domain reads DAGVTQSPTHLIKTRGQQVTLRCSPISGHKSVSWYQQVLGQGPQFIFQYYEKEERGRGNFPDRFSARQFPNYSSELNVNALLLGDSALYLCASSPAGWESSYNSPLHFGNGTRLTVT.

This clone has a single count. This chain links TRBV5-1 with TRBJ1-3, with no clear D. Germline V lookup: CDR1 SGHRS, CDR2 YFSETQ. CDR3 length: 17 residues. Trimming left V 3 bases short and J 0 bases short, with 16 bases between. CDR3 DNA sequence: TGCGCCAGCAGCTCCCGCGGCGGCGGAACCTCTGGAAACACCATATATTTT. Amino acid sequence: CASSSRGGGTSGNTIYF.

This sequence joins TRBV7-2 and TRBJ1-4, with 10 bases identical to TRBD1. J was trimmed by 8 bases and V by 3 bases; bases with no gene match: 6. The CDR3 loop spans 15 amino acids. Germline CDR1 reads SGHTA; CDR2 reads FQGNSA. CDR3 nucleotide sequence: TGTGCCAGCAGCTTGACAGGGGGCGCGTTCGAAAAACTGTTTTTT. Translating it yields CASSLTGGAFEKLFF. The full variable domain, its missing parts supplied by reference TRBV7-2 and TRBJ1-4, is GAGVSQSPSNKVTEKGKDVELRCDPISGHTALYWYRQSLGQGLEFLIYFQGNSAPDKSGLPSDRFSAERTGGSVSTLTIQRTQQEDSAVYLCASSLTGGAFEKLFFGSGTQLSVL.

The gene calls are TRBV19 and TRBJ1-1, with D unresolved. Germline V gives CDR1 LNHDA, CDR2 SQIVND (reference sequence). Trimming removed 6 bases from V and 7 bases from J, with 18 bases in between. The CDR3 has 14 amino acids. The CDR3 coding sequence is TGTGCCAGTAGGAACCATCGGTCACCTCTTGAAGCTTTCTTT. Protein sequence: CASRNHRSPLEAFF.

This chain joins TRBV27 and TRBJ1-2; D may be TRBD1 (5 bases). V was clipped by 3 bases and J by 4 bases, with 12 bases between them. The CDR3 consists of 14 residues. Looked up from germline, CDR1 is MNHEY and CDR2 is SMNVEV (reference sequence). The CDR3 DNA is TGTGCCAGCAGTTTTGGGGGGGTTGGCTATGGCTACACCTTC. It specifies CASSFGGVGYGYTF.

This chain uses TRBV6-1 with TRBJ1-5; D unresolved. CDR3 length: 16 amino acids. V was pared by 2 bases and J by 0 bases, with 11 bases between. Germline CDR1 reads MNHNS; CDR2 reads SASEGT. This chain's CDR3 is CASSEMGGLSNQPQHF. Here the CDR3 DNA reads TGTGCCAGCAGTGAAATGGGAGGTCTTAGCAATCAGCCCCAGCATTTT.

The chain uses TRBV10-2 and TRBJ1-1, with 7 bases lining up with TRBD1. CDR3 length: 13 amino acids. With V trimmed by 6 bases and J by 7 bases, 8 bases remained unmatched. CDR1 and CDR2 (germline): WSHSY, SAAADI. The DNA for the CDR3 is TGCGCCAGCAGAGGGACAGCATTAGATGAAGCTTTCTTT. Its translation: CASRGTALDEAFF.

The rearrangement links TRBV2 to TRBJ1-6; 9 positions match TRBD1. In germline, CDR1 is SNHLY, CDR2 FYNNEI. Trimming cost V 8 bases and J 6 bases; bases outside gene matches: 11. This CDR3 has 16 residues. The CDR3 bases are TGTGCCAGCCACAGGGGGCTGGCCTCGAGTAATTCACCCCTCCACTTT. Translated: CASHRGLASSNSPLHF.

The chain uses TRBV5-1 and TRBJ2-5; possible D gene TRBD1, 5 bases. The CDR3 has 13 residues. Germline V CDR1 and CDR2: SGHRS, YFSETQ. In DNA, the CDR3 is TGCTCTACATCTCAAAGGGGTCAAGAGACCCAGTACTTC. This gives the protein CSTSQRGQETQYF.

This clone came up a few times. J is TRBJ2-1 and V is TRBV28, with TRBD1 identical over 10 bases. The CDR3 contains 17 residues. Per the germline V gene, CDR1 is MDHEN and CDR2 is SYDVKM. V trimming: 3 bases; J trimming: 1 base; junction bases outside the gene matches: 6. This chain's CDR3 is CASSFPGQGLSYNEQFF. The CDR3 nucleotides are TGTGCCAGCAGTTTCCCGGGACAGGGGTTGTCCTACAATGAGCAGTTCTTC.